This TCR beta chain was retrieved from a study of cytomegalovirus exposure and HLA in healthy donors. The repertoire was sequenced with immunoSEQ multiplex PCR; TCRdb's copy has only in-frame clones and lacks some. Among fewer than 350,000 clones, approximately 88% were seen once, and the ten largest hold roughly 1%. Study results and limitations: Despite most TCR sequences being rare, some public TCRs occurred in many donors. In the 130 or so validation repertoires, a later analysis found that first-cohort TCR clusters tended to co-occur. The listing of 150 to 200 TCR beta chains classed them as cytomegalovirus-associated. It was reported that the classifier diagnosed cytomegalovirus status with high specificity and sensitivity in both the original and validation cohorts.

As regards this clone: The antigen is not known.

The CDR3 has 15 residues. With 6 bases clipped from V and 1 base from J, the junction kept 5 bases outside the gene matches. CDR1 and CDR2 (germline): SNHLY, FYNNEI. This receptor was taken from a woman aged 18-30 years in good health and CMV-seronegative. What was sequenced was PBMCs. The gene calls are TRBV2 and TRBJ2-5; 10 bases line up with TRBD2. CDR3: CASSLAGAPQETQYF. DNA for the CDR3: TGTGCCAGCAGCCTAGCGGGAGCCCCCCAAGAGACCCAGTACTTC.